These 20 T cell receptor beta chains were all obtained from the same sample, sequenced in a study of blood T cell repertoires in COVID-19. Repertoires were generated with immunoSEQ multiplex PCR, while TCRdb's copy carries only in-frame clones and drops some. Of a few hundred thousand clones listed, around 86% are singletons. Sequencing was carried out using PBMCs or T cells enriched from blood (not recorded which). These receptors were taken from a woman aged 45 to 65 who had recovered from COVID-19.

This clone was recorded many times. The chain joins TRBV10-3 to TRBJ1-2; the D is unclear. CDR3 size: 13 residues. V dropped 10 bases and J dropped 1 base, with 13 bases sitting between them. Per the germline V gene, CDR1 is ENHRY and CDR2 is SYGVKD. The CDR3 coding sequence is TGTGCCACCCTTACTAGCAATAACTATGGCTACACCTTC. Its translation is CATLTSNNYGYTF.

The genes are TRBV11-1 and TRBJ2-7; TRBD2 is a possible D gene (5 bases). The length of the CDR3 is 14 residues. The germline V gene encodes CDR1 SGHAT and CDR2 FQDESV (reference sequence). Deletions cut 2 bases from V and 2 bases from J, with 10 bases between. CDR3 loop: CASSLRRDTYEQYF. The CDR3, as DNA: TGTGCCAGCAGCTTACGTCGGGATACCTACGAGCAGTACTTC.

V is TRBV4-2 and J is TRBJ1-2; weak D call: TRBD1 (6 bases). V was clipped by 1 base and J by 3 bases, with 24 bases between them. In germline, CDR1 is LGHNA, CDR2 YNFKEQ. This CDR3 comprises 19 residues. The CDR3 region has the DNA TGTGCCAGCAGCCAAGTAAGGAGTCAGGGACACCCAAGGTACTATGGCTACACCTTC. This encodes CASSQVRSQGHPRYYGYTF.

This chain joins TRBV7-9 and TRBJ1-2; no definite D call. Trimming cost V 0 bases and J 8 bases, with 10 bases left between them. This CDR3 contains 13 residues. The germline V gene encodes CDR1 SEHNR and CDR2 FQNEAQ (reference sequence). In DNA form, the CDR3 reads TGTGCCAGCAGCTTAGCGAATCAGGCGGGCTACACCTTC. Protein: CASSLANQAGYTF.

This clone was recorded a few times. The CDR3 loop reads CASSPRDRVSGYTF. CDR3 DNA: TGTGCCAGCAGTCCCCGGGACAGAGTTAGTGGCTACACCTTC. The chain has TRBV27 and TRBJ1-2; the match to TRBD1 covers 7 bases. Germline V CDR1 and CDR2: MNHEY, SMNVEV (reference sequence). The CDR3 totals 14 residues. V shed 5 bases, J shed 7 bases, and the junction held 10 bases outside the gene matches.

This clone was counted a single time. The chain recombines TRBV7-8 with TRBJ2-2; D is possibly TRBD2 (5 bases). The CDR3 runs 13 residues. V dropped 1 base and J dropped 6 bases, with 6 bases sitting between them. Per the germline V gene, CDR1 is SGHVS and CDR2 is FQNEAQ. The CDR3 DNA is TGTGCCAGCAGCTTAGGGAGGTCCGGGGAGCTGTTTTTT. Its translation: CASSLGRSGELFF.

The chain joins TRBV11-1 to TRBJ1-1; D ambiguous. The length of the CDR3 is 14 residues. Trimming left V 1 base short and J 1 base short, with 7 bases between. Germline assignment: CDR1 SGHAT and CDR2 FQDESV (reference sequence). This CDR3 reads CASSLVPGNTEAFF. In DNA, the CDR3 is TGTGCCAGCAGCTTAGTCCCGGGGAACACTGAAGCTTTCTTT.

The V call is TRBV6-5, the J call TRBJ1-1, with D possibly being TRBD1 (5 bases). The CDR3 runs to 12 residues. Germline V gene data show CDR1 as MNHEY and CDR2 as SVGAGI. V lost 6 bases to trimming and J lost 4 bases, with 9 bases between them. The CDR3 sequence is CASRGGGTEAFF. DNA of the CDR3: TGTGCCAGCAGGGGCGGGGGCACTGAAGCTTTCTTT.

CDR3 sequence: CASSSQATGNTIYF. CDR3 in DNA: TGTGCCAGTAGTAGCCAGGCAACTGGAAACACCATATATTTT. This chain links TRBV19 with TRBJ1-3; no clear D. The CDR3 runs to 14 residues. CDR1 and CDR2 (germline): LNHDA, SQIVND (reference sequence). V gave up 4 bases and J gave up 2 bases, with 9 bases separating them.

This clone has more than one count but fewer than ten. The chain couples TRBV7-9 to TRBJ1-2; no reliable D call. Trimming took off 5 bases at V and 1 base at J, with 8 bases between the two ends. This CDR3 has 13 residues. In germline, CDR1 is SEHNR, CDR2 FQNEAQ (reference sequence). CDR3: CASSPESNYGYTF. As DNA, the CDR3 is TGTGCCAGCAGCCCCGAGAGTAACTATGGCTACACCTTC.

The V call is TRBV19, the J call TRBJ2-7; TRBD1 might be the D (5 bases). This CDR3 contains 16 residues. CDR1 and CDR2 (germline): LNHDA, SQIVND (reference sequence). The V gene lost 1 base and the J gene lost 1 base, with 14 bases spanning the gap. The CDR3 DNA is TGTGCCAGTAGTATAGGGGGCAGGGTGGGATCCTACGAGCAGTACTTC. It yields the protein CASSIGGRVGSYEQYF.

The CDR3 reads CATSRFKGTSGSMRADTQYF. The CDR3, as DNA: TGTGCCACCAGCAGATTTAAAGGGACTAGCGGGAGTATGCGGGCAGATACGCAGTATTTT. This rearrangement joins TRBV15 to TRBJ2-3; 14 bases match TRBD2. The V gene end was trimmed by 2 bases and the J gene end by 4 bases; junction bases not matched to a gene: 14. The length of the CDR3 is 20 residues. Germline CDR1 and CDR2: LNHNV and YYDKDF (reference sequence).

The rearrangement uses TRBV5-1 and TRBJ1-1; 7 positions match TRBD1. The germline CDR1 and CDR2 sequences are SGHRS and YFSETQ. The CDR3 extends over 14 amino acids. The V gene end was trimmed by 4 bases and the J gene end by 1 base; junction bases not matched to a gene: 4. The CDR3 region is CASSQRTGNTEAFF. The CDR3, as DNA: TGCGCCAGCAGCCAGAGGACAGGGAACACTGAAGCTTTCTTT.

The rearrangement links TRBV27 to TRBJ2-5, with TRBD2 identical over 10 bases. Trimming cost V 5 bases and J 2 bases; bases outside gene matches: 5. The CDR3 has 15 amino acids. Germline V gene sequence: CDR1 MNHEY, CDR2 SMNVEV (reference sequence). The CDR3 is CASSVLAGLQETQYF. The CDR3 DNA reads TGTGCCAGCAGTGTACTAGCGGGATTACAAGAGACCCAGTACTTC.

The chain employs TRBV30 and TRBJ1-1; TRBD1 is a possible D gene (6 bases). The CDR3 has 12 residues. Germline V lookup: CDR1 GTSNPN, CDR2 SVGIG (reference sequence). The V and J ends lost 7 bases and 3 bases respectively, with 12 bases between them. CDR3 amino acids: CASNRVDTEAFF. Written as DNA, the CDR3 is TGTGCCTCAAACAGGGTTGACACTGAAGCTTTCTTT.

The chain carries TRBV2 and TRBJ1-2; 7 bases line up with TRBD1. The CDR3 is made up of 15 amino acids. The germline V gene has CDR1 SNHLY and CDR2 FYNNEI. V trimming: 6 bases; J trimming: 0 bases; junction bases outside the gene matches: 7. DNA of the CDR3: TGTGCCAGCAGCCCAGACAGGGACGCTAACTATGGCTACACCTTC. Translated, it gives CASSPDRDANYGYTF.

The V call is TRBV6-5, the J call TRBJ2-5; tentative D call: TRBD2 (6 bases). Germline lookup yields CDR1 MNHEY and CDR2 SVGAGI. Trimming took 7 bases from V and 4 from J, leaving 16 bases between them. The CDR3 runs 14 residues. This CDR3 reads CASTPTIGGETQYF. In DNA form, the CDR3 reads TGTGCCAGCACCCCGACTATCGGGGGAGAGACCCAGTACTTC.

The chain links TRBV5-8 to TRBJ1-2, with D possibly being TRBD1 (5 bases). V lost 0 bases and J lost 5, with 14 bases in between. Germline CDR1 reads SGHTS; CDR2 reads YDEGEE. This CDR3 is built from 15 residues. CDR3 amino acids: CASSLGQRRTYGYTF. The DNA of the CDR3 is TGTGCCAGCAGCTTGGGACAGAGACGCACATATGGCTACACCTTC.

CDR3 sequence: CASSENAGFYNSPLHF. CDR3 in DNA: TGTGCCAGCAGCGAAAACGCAGGGTTCTATAATTCACCCCTCCACTTT. The chain employs TRBV9 and TRBJ1-6; D may be TRBD1 (5 bases). V lost 3 bases to trimming and J lost 3 bases, with 13 bases between them. CDR3 length equals 16 residues. Germline loops: CDR1 SGDLS, CDR2 YYNGEE.

The chain couples TRBV24-1 to TRBJ2-3; no definite D call. Germline lookup yields CDR1 KGHDR and CDR2 SFDVKD. This CDR3 spans 15 amino acids. V dropped 4 bases and J dropped 4 bases, with 14 bases sitting between them. Written as DNA, the CDR3 is TGTGCCACCAGTGAGTCCCCCCCCCGGGCAGATACGCAGTATTTT. It yields the protein CATSESPPRADTQYF.